This T cell receptor beta chain was found in a study of metastatic and nonmetastatic thyroid tumors (dated by TCRdb to the early 2020s). About the investigation overall: The researchers compared repertoires between peripheral blood samples and tumor or nodule tissue samples from patients with malignant or benign thyroid disease.

Library generation was performed with PCR. The sample was run on an Illumina HiSeq 4000. High-throughput sequencing was used to profile the TCR beta-chain CDR3 region of each patient. In the original analysis: A classifier to discriminate distant-metastatic papillary thyroid cancer patients was built from CDR3 differences across clinicopathological groups. The Shannon index was used to assess repertoire diversity, and the Morisita-Horn index was used to assess tumor-blood repertoire similarity. Clones were called with MiXCR by TCRdb after fastp trimmed the public reads at Q25, and only in-frame beta chains were retained. The V and J calls, along with clone size, are taken from TCRdb and not from the paper's own processing. For this sample there are about 41,000 clones; roughly a quarter appear just once. The top ten clonotypes cover about 14% of the sample. V is cut back by 5 bases and J by 5 bases, with 6 bases in the junction unmatched. From the germline V gene, CDR1 is KGHSH and CDR2 is LQKENI. The CDR3, cysteine through phenylalanine, is 14 amino acids long. Only the CDR3 part of the read is kept: 42 bases, read in frame from the first base.

General findings and caveats noted by the study authors: In both blood and tumor samples, TCR beta diversity was reported to be significantly higher in malignant tumors than in benign nodules.

No patient had received any treatment before thyroid surgery. Using T-cell receptor beta sequencing, the researchers looked back retrospectively at clinical samples from patients, gathered between about 2012 and 2019. This clone was seen at least ten times. Its cognate antigen has yet to be identified. Nothing much larger sits one base from this clone, and base qualities are not available. The material sequenced was tumor tissue. The chain is encoded by TRBV18 joined to TRBJ2-3, with 8 middle bases fitting TRBD1. The sequence came from a female donor with papillary thyroid cancer or a benign thyroid nodule (not recorded which). Some clones in this sample may be carry-over from other donors' samples. The DNA reads as follows: TGTGCCAGCTCAGTCAGGGGGCGCGGAGATACGCAGTATTTT. This is translated as CASSVRGRGDTQYF.